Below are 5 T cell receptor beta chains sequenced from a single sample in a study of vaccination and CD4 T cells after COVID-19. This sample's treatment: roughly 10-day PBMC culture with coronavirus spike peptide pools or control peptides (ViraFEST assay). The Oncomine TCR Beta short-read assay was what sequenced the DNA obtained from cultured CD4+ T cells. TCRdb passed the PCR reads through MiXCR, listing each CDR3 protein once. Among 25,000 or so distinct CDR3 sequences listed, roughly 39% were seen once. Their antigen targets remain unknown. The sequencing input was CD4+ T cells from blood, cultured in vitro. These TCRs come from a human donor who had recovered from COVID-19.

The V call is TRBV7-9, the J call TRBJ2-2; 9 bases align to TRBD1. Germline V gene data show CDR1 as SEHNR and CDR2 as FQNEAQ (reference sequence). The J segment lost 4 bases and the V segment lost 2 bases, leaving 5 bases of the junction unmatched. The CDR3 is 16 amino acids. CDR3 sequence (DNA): TGTGCCAGCAGCTTAAGAACAGGGGGCTCCACCGGGGAGCTGTTTTTT. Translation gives CASSLRTGGSTGELFF.

CDR3 protein: CASSYSTSRDTQYF. CDR3 DNA: TGTGCCAGCAGTTACTCGACCAGTAGAGATACGCAGTATTTT. The chain employs TRBV6-5 and TRBJ2-3; D remains unclear. The CDR3 covers 14 residues. CDR1 and CDR2 (germline): MNHEY, SVGAGI. Between the trimmed V and J ends, which lost 0 bases and 5 bases, there was a span of 9 bases.

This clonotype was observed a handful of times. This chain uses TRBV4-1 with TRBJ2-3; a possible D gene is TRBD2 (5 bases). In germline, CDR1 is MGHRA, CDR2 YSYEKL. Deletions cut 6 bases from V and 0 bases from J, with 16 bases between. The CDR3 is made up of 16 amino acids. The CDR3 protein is CASSDLGLGSTDTQYF. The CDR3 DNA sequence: TGCGCCAGCAGTGATCTCGGACTCGGTAGCACAGATACGCAGTATTTT.

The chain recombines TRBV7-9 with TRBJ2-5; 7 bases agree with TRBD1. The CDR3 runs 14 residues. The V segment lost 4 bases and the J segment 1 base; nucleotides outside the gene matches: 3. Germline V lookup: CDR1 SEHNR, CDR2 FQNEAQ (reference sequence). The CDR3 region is CASSYDRAQETQYF. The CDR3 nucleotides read TGTGCCAGCAGCTATGACAGGGCCCAAGAGACCCAGTACTTC.

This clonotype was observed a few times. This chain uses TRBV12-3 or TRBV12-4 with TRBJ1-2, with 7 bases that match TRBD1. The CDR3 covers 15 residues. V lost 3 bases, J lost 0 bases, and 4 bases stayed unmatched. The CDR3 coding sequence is TGTGCCAGCAGTTTGTCGACAGGGACTAACTATGGCTACACCTTC. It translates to CASSLSTGTNYGYTF.